This entry lists 7 T cell receptor beta chains sequenced from one sample in a study of Graves' ophthalmopathy and Graves' hyperthyroidism. Beta-chain TCR CDR3 regions were amplified from RNA transcripts. HTBI-primed first-round RT-PCR preceded second-round multiplex PCR. TCRdb reprocessed the multiplex PCR reads via MiXCR and lists one record per CDR3 protein. The profile covers 620,000 or so distinct CDR3 sequences, with approximately 21% appearing a single time and around 6.9% taken by the ten largest. Sequencing was carried out using peripheral blood. Every receptor here comes from a woman younger than 30 with stable Graves' hyperthyroidism. Some clones in this sample may be carry-over from other donors' samples.

This clonotype was found many times. V is TRBV6-5 and J is TRBJ1-5; no definite D call. The germline V and J ends were trimmed by 5 bases and 0 bases, with 11 bases remaining between them. CDR3 length equals 15 residues. Germline values: CDR1 MNHEY, CDR2 SVGAGI. CDR3 sequence: CASSRPKNSNQPQHF. The CDR3 DNA reads as TGTGCCAGCAGTCGCCCCAAGAATAGCAATCAGCCCCAGCATTTT.

This clonotype was recorded many times. The chain couples TRBV6-4 to TRBJ2-2; D gene unclear. V was shortened by 6 bases and J by 1 base, with 18 bases between the two germline ends. The CDR3 covers 17 residues. Germline-derived CDR1 and CDR2 are MRHNA and SNTAGT. Written as DNA, the CDR3 is TGTGCCAGCAGGACACTGCTGGGCAGAGAGAACACCGGGGAGCTGTTTTTT. Translation: CASRTLLGRENTGELFF.

This clonotype has a count of ten or more. This clone may be a read error of a much larger clone one base away. The rearrangement uses TRBV6-2 or TRBV6-3 and TRBJ2-5, with TRBD1 matching over 7 bases. V shed 1 base and J 3 bases; nucleotides not matched to a gene: 5. CDR1 MNHEY and CDR2 SVGEGT come from the germline V gene. This CDR3 has 15 residues. CDR3 amino acids: CASSYFDRAKETQYF. The CDR3 coding sequence is TGTGCCAGCAGTTACTTCGACAGGGCCAAAGAGACCCAGTACTTC.

This clonotype was seen repeatedly, ten times or more. CDR3 amino acids: CASSEGQLSDGYTF. In nucleotides, the CDR3 is TGTGCCAGCAGTGAAGGGCAGCTAAGCGATGGCTACACCTTC. V gene TRBV2 combines with J gene TRBJ1-2; D call uncertain. CDR1 is SNHLY and CDR2 is FYNNEI in the germline V gene. CDR3 size: 14 residues. Trimming removed 1 base from V and 6 bases from J, with 12 bases in between.

This clonotype was seen only a few times. This may arise from a read error, as a much more abundant clone is one base away. It is likely a read error, because the conserved phenylalanine at the end of the CDR3 is missing. The DNA for the CDR3 is TGTGCCACCCAGAGGAACACCGGGGAGCTGTTTGTT. Translating it yields CATQRNTGELFV. The chain uses TRBV28 and TRBJ2-2; D remains unclear. This CDR3 has 12 amino acids. Germline V lookup: CDR1 MDHEN, CDR2 SYDVKM. V was shortened by 10 bases and J by 1 base, with 7 bases between the two germline ends.

This clonotype was found many times. V is TRBV6-2 or TRBV6-3 and J is TRBJ2-2; TRBD1 or TRBD2 may be the D gene (5 bases each). CDR3 size: 17 residues. Deletions cut 4 bases from V and 1 base from J, with 16 bases between. Germline-derived CDR1 and CDR2 are MNHEY and SVGEGT. DNA of the CDR3: TGTGCCAGCAGTTGGGGCGGCGGAGGAAAGAACACCGGGGAGCTGTTTTTT. As protein: CASSWGGGGKNTGELFF.

This clonotype came up many times. J is TRBJ1-2 and V is TRBV27; D uncertain. Germline CDR1 is MNHEY and CDR2 is SMNVEV (reference sequence). V was clipped by 5 bases and J by 10 bases, with 20 bases between them. This CDR3 comprises 14 residues. The DNA of the CDR3 is TGTGCCAGCAGTCCCGCCCGGGGTGTGTCAATCTACACCTTC. Its translation: CASSPARGVSIYTF.